Presented here are 5 T cell receptor beta chains from one specimen sequenced in a study of blood T cell repertoires in COVID-19. Produced via immunoSEQ multiplex PCR; TCRdb's table is partial and in-frame only. The sample shows more than 350,000 clones, 75% to 90% of them seen only once. What was sequenced was PBMCs or T cells enriched from blood (not recorded which). The receptor set was obtained from a man younger than 35 who had recovered from COVID-19.

The rearrangement links TRBV11-3 to TRBJ2-1; 9 bases line up with TRBD1. The CDR3 sequence is 16 residues long. The V segment lost 1 base and the J segment 1 base; nucleotides outside the gene matches: 2. The germline V gene encodes CDR1 SGHNT and CDR2 YENEEA. This CDR3 is CASSLGGTGSYNEQFF. The CDR3 DNA is TGTGCCAGCAGCTTAGGAGGGACAGGGTCCTACAATGAGCAGTTCTTC.

The chain carries TRBV24-1 and TRBJ1-1; D might be TRBD1 (5 bases). Germline-derived CDR1 and CDR2 are KGHDR and SFDVKD. The CDR3 extends over 14 amino acids. The V end lost 7 bases, the J end lost 4 bases, and 15 bases lay between the germline ends. Here the CDR3 DNA reads TGTGCCACCAGGCCGGGGCAGGAGGGCACTGAAGCTTTCTTT. As protein: CATRPGQEGTEAFF.

This rearrangement joins TRBV6-1 to TRBJ1-6; D not resolved. V was pared by 2 bases and J by 7 bases, with 6 bases between. The CDR3 sequence is 13 residues long. CDR1 is MNHNS and CDR2 is SASEGT in the germline V gene. The CDR3 here is CASSELENSPLHF. The CDR3 nucleotides read TGTGCCAGCAGTGAATTAGAAAATTCACCCCTCCACTTT.

The CDR3 DNA reads TGTGCCAGCTCCTATCTAGCACATCCCCAGCATTTT. This sequence encodes CASSYLAHPQHF. V usage is TRBV2 and J usage is TRBJ1-5; no clear D gene. This CDR3 spans 12 amino acids. Trimming pared 8 bases from V and 10 bases from J, leaving 15 bases between. Germline CDR1 and CDR2: SNHLY and FYNNEI.

This rearrangement joins TRBV6-1 to TRBJ1-1, with unresolved D. Trimming cost V 2 bases and J 8 bases, with 9 bases left between them. The CDR3 sequence is 12 residues long. CDR1 is MNHNS and CDR2 is SASEGT in the germline V gene. The CDR3 coding sequence is TGTGCCAGCAGTGAATTGTGGGCCGAAGCTTTCTTT. Encoded protein: CASSELWAEAFF.